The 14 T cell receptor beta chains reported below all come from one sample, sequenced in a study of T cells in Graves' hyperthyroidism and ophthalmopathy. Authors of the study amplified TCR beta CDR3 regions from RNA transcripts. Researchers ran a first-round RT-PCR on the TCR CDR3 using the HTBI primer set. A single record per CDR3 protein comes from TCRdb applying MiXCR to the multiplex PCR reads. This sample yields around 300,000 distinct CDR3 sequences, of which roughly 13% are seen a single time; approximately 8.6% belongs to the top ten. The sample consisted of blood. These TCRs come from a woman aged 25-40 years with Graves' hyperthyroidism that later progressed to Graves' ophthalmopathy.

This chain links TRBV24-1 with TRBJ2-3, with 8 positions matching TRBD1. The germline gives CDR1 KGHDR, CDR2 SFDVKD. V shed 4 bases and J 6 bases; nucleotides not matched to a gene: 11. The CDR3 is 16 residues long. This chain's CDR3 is CATSEGTGLQRDTQYF. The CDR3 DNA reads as TGTGCCACCAGTGAGGGGACAGGACTACAAAGGGATACGCAGTATTTT.

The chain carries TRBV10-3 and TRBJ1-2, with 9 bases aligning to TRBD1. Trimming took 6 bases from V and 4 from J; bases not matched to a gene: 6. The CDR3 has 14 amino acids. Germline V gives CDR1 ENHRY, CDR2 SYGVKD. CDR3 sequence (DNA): TGTGCCATCAGCCTGGGACAGGGTACCTATGGCTACACCTTC. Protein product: CAISLGQGTYGYTF.

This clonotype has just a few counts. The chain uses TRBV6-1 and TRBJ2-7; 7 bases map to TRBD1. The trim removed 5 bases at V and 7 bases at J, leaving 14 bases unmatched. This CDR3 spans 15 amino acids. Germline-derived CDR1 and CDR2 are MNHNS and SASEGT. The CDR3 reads CASSLGPTGSQEQYF. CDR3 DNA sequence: TGTGCCAGCAGTTTGGGCCCGACAGGGAGTCAAGAGCAGTACTTC.

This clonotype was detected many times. CDR3 amino acids: CASPLGTPSYEQYF. The CDR3 DNA sequence: TGTGCCAGCCCACTCGGGACTCCCTCCTACGAGCAGTACTTC. The chain is built from TRBV6-1 and TRBJ2-7; maybe TRBD2 (6 bases). Germline V gene sequence: CDR1 MNHNS, CDR2 SASEGT. With 8 bases removed from V and 0 bases from J, the gap between germline ends came to 14 bases. The CDR3 totals 14 residues.

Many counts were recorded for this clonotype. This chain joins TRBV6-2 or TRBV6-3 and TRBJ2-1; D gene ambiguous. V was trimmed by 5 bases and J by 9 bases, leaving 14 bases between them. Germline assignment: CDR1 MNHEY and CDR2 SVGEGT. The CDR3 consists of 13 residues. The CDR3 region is CASSDPLEVEQFF. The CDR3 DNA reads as TGTGCCAGCAGTGATCCGCTAGAGGTTGAGCAGTTCTTC.

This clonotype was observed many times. CDR3: CASSYSNLGAEAFF. In DNA form, the CDR3 reads TGTGCCAGCAGTTACTCGAATTTAGGGGCTGAAGCTTTCTTT. This chain uses TRBV6-5 with TRBJ1-1, with D perhaps TRBD1 (5 bases). In germline, CDR1 is MNHEY, CDR2 SVGAGI. This CDR3 contains 14 residues. V was clipped by 0 bases and J by 6 bases, with 11 bases between them.

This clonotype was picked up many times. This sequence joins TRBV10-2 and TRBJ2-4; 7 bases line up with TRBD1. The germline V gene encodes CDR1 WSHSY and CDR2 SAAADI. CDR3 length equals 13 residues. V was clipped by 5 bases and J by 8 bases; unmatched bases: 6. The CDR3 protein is CASSQRQGDIQYF. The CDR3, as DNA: TGCGCCAGCAGTCAGCGGCAGGGGGACATTCAGTACTTC.

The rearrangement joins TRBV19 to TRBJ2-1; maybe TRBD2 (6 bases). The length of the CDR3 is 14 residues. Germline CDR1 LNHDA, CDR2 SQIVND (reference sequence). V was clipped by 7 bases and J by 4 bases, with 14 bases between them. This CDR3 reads CASTPGLPYNEQFF. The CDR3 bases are TGTGCCAGTACCCCGGGACTCCCTTACAATGAGCAGTTCTTC.

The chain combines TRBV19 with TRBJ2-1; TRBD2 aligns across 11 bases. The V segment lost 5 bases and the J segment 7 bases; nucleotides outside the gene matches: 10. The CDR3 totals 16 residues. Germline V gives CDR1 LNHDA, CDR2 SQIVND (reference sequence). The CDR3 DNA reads TGTGCCAGTAGTTCACTAACTAGCGGGAGAGGGAATGAGCAGTTCTTC. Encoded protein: CASSSLTSGRGNEQFF.

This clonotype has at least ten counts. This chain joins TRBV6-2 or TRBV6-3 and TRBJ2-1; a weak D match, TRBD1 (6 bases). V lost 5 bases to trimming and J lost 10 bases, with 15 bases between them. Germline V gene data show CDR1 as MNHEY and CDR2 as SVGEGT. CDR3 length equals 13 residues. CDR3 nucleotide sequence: TGTGCCAGCAGTCAGCAGGGGTTTAGCGAGCAGTTCTTC. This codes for CASSQQGFSEQFF.

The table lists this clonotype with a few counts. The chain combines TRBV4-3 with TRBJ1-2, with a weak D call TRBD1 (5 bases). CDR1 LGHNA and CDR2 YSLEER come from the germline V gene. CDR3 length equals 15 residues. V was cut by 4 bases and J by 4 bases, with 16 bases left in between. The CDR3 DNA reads TGCGCCAGCAGCCGAGACCGGGACGGAGTCTATGGCTACACCTTC. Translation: CASSRDRDGVYGYTF.

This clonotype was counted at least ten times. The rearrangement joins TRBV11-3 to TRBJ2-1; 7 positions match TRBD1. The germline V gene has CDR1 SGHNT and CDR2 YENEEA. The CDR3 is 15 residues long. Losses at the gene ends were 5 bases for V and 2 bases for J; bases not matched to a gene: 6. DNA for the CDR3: TGTGCCAGCAGCCTCCGACAGGGCCCCTACAATGAGCAGTTCTTC. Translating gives CASSLRQGPYNEQFF.

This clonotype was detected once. This CDR3 is CASSIAGDSNQPQHF. The CDR3 region has the DNA TGTGCCAGTAGTATTGCGGGCGATAGCAATCAGCCCCAGCATTTT. The rearrangement uses TRBV19 and TRBJ1-5; no clear D gene. This CDR3 comprises 15 residues. Germline CDR1 reads LNHDA; CDR2 reads SQIVND (reference sequence). Trimming took off 3 bases at V and 0 bases at J, with 9 bases between the two ends.

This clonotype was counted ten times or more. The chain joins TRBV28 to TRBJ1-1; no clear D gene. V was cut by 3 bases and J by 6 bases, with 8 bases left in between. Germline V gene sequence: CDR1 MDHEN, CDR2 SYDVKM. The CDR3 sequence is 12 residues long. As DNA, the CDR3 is TGTGCCAGCAGTTTTCTGCCCCCTGAAGCTTTCTTT. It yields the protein CASSFLPPEAFF. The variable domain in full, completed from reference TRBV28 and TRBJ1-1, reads DVKVTQSSRYLVKRTGEKVFLECVQDMDHENMFWYRQDPGLGLRLIYFSYDVKMKEKGDIPEGYSVSREKKERFSLILESASTNQTSMYLCASSFLPPEAFFGQGTRLTVV.